This T cell receptor beta chain is from a study of cytomegalovirus exposure and HLA in healthy donors. Points from the study as a whole: In vitro data verified three CMV-associated chains as specific for CMV antigens. Common viral pathogens seemed to be connected with several of the most significant clusters, according to a later analysis. The only immune exposure information that was available was CMV serostatus.

The PCR made use of 60 Vbeta and 13 Jbeta primers. Clones were read by immunoSEQ multiplex PCR, and TCRdb kept only the in-frame ones, dropping some. The table shows 210,000 or so clones, with over 65% occurring only once. The germline V gene has CDR1 SGHTA and CDR2 FQGNSA. The V gene lost 8 bases and the J gene lost 2 bases, with 10 bases spanning the gap. The CDR3 extends over 13 amino acids. In regard to this clone: Its specificity is not known.

This receptor was obtained from a woman aged 55-69 years in good health and CMV-seropositive. Sequencing used PBMCs. The rearrangement links TRBV7-2 to TRBJ1-3; D is unresolved. The CDR3, as DNA: TGTGCCAGCGGGCAGAAGGCTGGAAACACCATATATTTT. Translated, it gives CASGQKAGNTIYF.